Below, 24 T cell receptor beta chains from the same sample are listed, as sequenced in a study of radiotherapy plus CTLA-4 blockade in lung cancer. The assay was immunoSEQ multiplex PCR, and TCRdb's table has in-frame clones only and misses some. Found here are approximately 60,000 clones, 60% to 80% of them singletons; the top ten hold about 4.5%. The material sequenced was peripheral blood, taken from a patient treated with radiotherapy plus ipilimumab. These TCRs come from a human donor with non-small cell lung cancer who had a complete response to radiotherapy plus ipilimumab.

The J gene is TRBJ1-1, the V gene TRBV21-1. TRBV21-1 is assigned pseudogene status. This CDR3 has 14 amino acids. The CDR3 DNA reads TGTGCCAGCAGTCTAAAACCAGTGAACACTGAAGCTTTCTTT. Translating gives CASSLKPVNTEAFF.

This chain uses TRBV9 with TRBJ1-1; D unclear. There are 14 residues in the CDR3. Germline CDR1 SGDLS, CDR2 YYNGEE. V lost 3 bases, J lost 4 bases, and 13 bases lay in between. The CDR3 loop is CASSADPGSTEAFF. In DNA, the CDR3 is TGTGCCAGCAGCGCCGACCCGGGTTCCACTGAAGCTTTCTTT.

This chain uses TRBV2 with TRBJ1-5, with D perhaps matching TRBD1 (6 bases). The CDR3 loop spans 14 amino acids. The V end lost 1 base, the J end lost 7 bases, and 11 bases lay between the germline ends. Germline V gene data show CDR1 as SNHLY and CDR2 as FYNNEI. The CDR3 DNA reads as TGTGCCAGCAGTGAAGGGGGGGCGCGACAGCCCCAGCATTTT. Protein: CASSEGGARQPQHF.

This clone was seen a single time. The rearrangement uses TRBV27 and TRBJ2-7; 11 bases map to TRBD2. V lost 1 base and J lost 6; bases outside the gene matches: 5. The CDR3 covers 15 residues. CDR1 and CDR2 (germline): MNHEY, SMNVEV (reference sequence). CDR3 in DNA: TGTGCCAGCAGTTTATTGGCTAGCGGGAGGTCCGAGCAGTACGTC. Protein product: CASSLLASGRSEQYV.

This clone was recorded once. CDR3 region: CASSLVEQPYGYTF. DNA for the CDR3: TGTGCCAGCAGCTTAGTAGAACAGCCGTATGGCTACACCTTC. This sequence joins TRBV7-9 and TRBJ1-2, with D uncertain. Germline V gene data show CDR1 as SEHNR and CDR2 as FQNEAQ (reference sequence). V lost 1 base and J lost 5, with 11 bases in between. The CDR3 has 14 residues.

The chain carries TRBV28 and TRBJ1-2; a weak D match, TRBD1 (5 bases). Germline assignment: CDR1 MDHEN and CDR2 SYDVKM. The CDR3 extends over 14 amino acids. Between the trimmed V and J ends, which lost 8 bases and 0 bases, there was a span of 13 bases. The DNA of the CDR3 is TGTGCCAGCGGGGGGGAGGAAACTAACTATGGCTACACCTTC. It specifies CASGGEETNYGYTF.

The V and J genes are TRBV5-1 and TRBJ1-3; D is undetermined. The CDR3 runs to 13 residues. Germline V gene sequence: CDR1 SGHRS, CDR2 YFSETQ. The V gene lost 0 bases and the J gene lost 5 bases, with 6 bases spanning the gap. CDR3 region: CASSLEDRNTIYF. CDR3 DNA sequence: TGCGCCAGCAGCTTGGAAGACAGAAACACCATATATTTT.

The chain links TRBV5-1 to TRBJ2-2; D might be TRBD1 or TRBD2, each matching 6 bases. Germline assignment: CDR1 SGHRS and CDR2 YFSETQ. The CDR3 spans 15 residues. V was pared by 0 bases and J by 5 bases, with 11 bases between. The CDR3 sequence is CASSLAGGGTGELFF. CDR3 sequence (DNA): TGCGCCAGCAGCTTGGCCGGGGGCGGGACCGGGGAGCTGTTTTTT.

CDR3 nucleotides: TGCGCCAGCAGCCCCATAAACGGGAAGGGCGAGCAGTACTTC. Amino acids: CASSPINGKGEQYF. The V gene is TRBV10-1, the J gene TRBJ2-7, with TRBD2 as a possible D gene (5 bases). This CDR3 is built from 14 residues. V gave up 6 bases and J gave up 6 bases, with 18 bases separating them. CDR1 WNHNN and CDR2 SYGVQD come from the germline V gene (reference sequence).

The chain uses TRBV19 and TRBJ2-5; D may correspond to TRBD1 or TRBD2 (5 bases each). CDR1 LNHDA and CDR2 SQIVND come from the germline V gene (reference sequence). The CDR3 runs 13 residues. Trimming removed 6 bases from V and 1 base from J, with 9 bases in between. CDR3 residues: CASRRGTQETQYF. CDR3 coding DNA: TGTGCCAGTAGGAGGGGTACCCAAGAGACCCAGTACTTC.

The V gene is TRBV7-9, the J gene TRBJ1-2; no definite D call. There are 14 residues in the CDR3. Trimming took off 0 bases at V and 8 bases at J, with 13 bases between the two ends. Germline V CDR1 and CDR2: SEHNR, FQNEAQ (reference sequence). CDR3: CASSLAGFMAGYTF. The CDR3 DNA reads as TGTGCCAGCAGCTTAGCGGGATTTATGGCGGGCTACACCTTC. Full variable domain (missing parts from reference TRBV7-9 and TRBJ1-2): DTGVSQNPRHKITKRGQNVTFRCDPISEHNRLYWYRQTLGQGPEFLTYFQNEAQLEKSRLLSDRFSAERPKGSFSTLEIQRTEQGDSAMYLCASSLAGFMAGYTFGSGTRLTVV.

This chain links TRBV30 with TRBJ2-7, with 8 bases fitting TRBD2. CDR1 is GTSNPN and CDR2 is SVGIG in the germline V gene (reference sequence). CDR3 length: 16 amino acids. V shed 3 bases and J 2 bases; nucleotides not matched to a gene: 12. DNA for the CDR3: TGTGCCTGGAGCGTAGGCCCGCCGGGGGGGACCTACGAGCAGTACTTC. This translates into CAWSVGPPGGTYEQYF.

The V call is TRBV5-1, the J call TRBJ2-6; D uncertain. The CDR3 runs 14 residues. The V end lost 3 bases, the J end lost 2 bases, and 6 bases lay between the germline ends. CDR1 and CDR2 (germline): SGHRS, YFSETQ. The CDR3: CASSYLTGANVLTF. For the CDR3, the DNA is TGCGCCAGCAGCTACCTGACTGGGGCCAACGTCCTGACTTTC.

The V call is TRBV15, the J call TRBJ2-3, with D perhaps being TRBD1 or TRBD2 (7 bases each). Germline lookup yields CDR1 LNHNV and CDR2 YYDKDF (reference sequence). V was clipped by 4 bases and J by 6 bases, with 20 bases between them. This CDR3 has 16 residues. DNA for the CDR3: TGTGCCACCAGCACCCCCGCAGGGGGGGCATTGGATACGCAGTATTTT. Encoded protein: CATSTPAGGALDTQYF.

The genes are TRBV18 and TRBJ1-2; D call uncertain. CDR1 and CDR2 from the germline V gene are KGHSH and LQKENI. Trimming stripped 3 bases from V and 2 bases from J, with 7 bases between. The CDR3 loop spans 13 amino acids. The CDR3 loop reads CASSPPQNYGYTF. CDR3 nucleotides: TGTGCCAGCTCACCGCCTCAGAACTATGGCTACACCTTC.

The CDR3 spells CASSLALNSPLHF. The CDR3 coding sequence is TGTGCCAGCAGCTTAGCCCTCAATTCACCCCTCCACTTT. This chain joins TRBV7-2 and TRBJ1-6; D unresolved. Trimming stripped 0 bases from V and 7 bases from J, with 4 bases between. Germline lookup yields CDR1 SGHTA and CDR2 FQGNSA. The CDR3 has 13 amino acids.

V and J are TRBV6-1 and TRBJ1-2; TRBD1 matches 9 bases. CDR1 is MNHNS and CDR2 is SASEGT in the germline V gene. The CDR3 is 14 amino acids. V shed 10 bases, J shed 4 bases, and the junction held 10 bases outside the gene matches. For the CDR3, the DNA is TGTGCCATTACGCCGGGACAGGGCGGCTATGGCTACACCTTC. It is translated as CAITPGQGGYGYTF.

The chain links TRBV9 to TRBJ2-2, with D hard to call. This CDR3 has 15 amino acids. CDR1 is SGDLS and CDR2 is YYNGEE in the germline V gene. V shed 4 bases and J shed 6 bases, with 16 bases lying between them. CDR3 coding DNA: TGTGCCAGCAGCCCCCGGTGGGAACGCGCCGGGGAGCTGTTTTTT. Protein sequence: CASSPRWERAGELFF.

The rearrangement joins TRBV19 to TRBJ1-2; 9 bases are a match to TRBD1. After removal of 6 bases from V and 8 bases from J, the junction contained 22 bases not matched to a gene. The CDR3 sequence is 18 residues long. Germline CDR1 LNHDA, CDR2 SQIVND (reference sequence). In DNA, the CDR3 is TGTGCCAGTAGAGTCCGGACAGGGGAAGAGGGGGGCAGAAGAGGCTACACCTTC. Protein sequence: CASRVRTGEEGGRRGYTF.

The chain recombines TRBV15 with TRBJ1-1; no reliable D call. Germline-derived CDR1 and CDR2 are LNHNV and YYDKDF (reference sequence). The CDR3 has 14 residues. V was shortened by 2 bases and J by 0 bases, with 7 bases between the two germline ends. The CDR3 here is CATSRHEMNTEAFF. In nucleotides, the CDR3 is TGTGCCACCAGCAGACACGAGATGAACACTGAAGCTTTCTTT.

This chain connects TRBV5-1 to TRBJ1-3; 8 bases line up with TRBD1. Looked up from germline, CDR1 is SGHRS and CDR2 is YFSETQ. The length of the CDR3 is 17 residues. Losses at the gene ends were 4 bases for V and 1 base for J; bases not matched to a gene: 10. CDR3 DNA: TGCGCCAGCAGCCCTGGGGACAGGCTCCTATCTGGAAACACCATATATTTT. Residues: CASSPGDRLLSGNTIYF.

This sequence joins TRBV6-5 and TRBJ1-4; D possibly corresponds to TRBD1 (5 bases). The ends were cut back, 5 bases at V and 5 bases at J, with 15 bases in the middle. The germline V gene has CDR1 MNHEY and CDR2 SVGAGI. The CDR3 totals 15 residues. CDR3 loop: CASSTKTAGNEKLFF. Written as DNA, the CDR3 is TGTGCCAGCAGTACAAAGACAGCGGGAAATGAAAAACTGTTTTTT.

The count of this clone is one. J is TRBJ2-7 and V is TRBV5-6; possible D gene TRBD2, 5 bases. The CDR3 is 13 residues long. CDR1 and CDR2 (germline): SGHDT, YYEEEE. The V gene lost 0 bases and the J gene lost 5 bases, with 9 bases spanning the gap. The CDR3 DNA sequence: TGTGCCAGCAGCTTGGCCGCCGGGGACGAGCAGTACGTC. It is translated as CASSLAAGDEQYV.

The chain is built from TRBV11-3 and TRBJ2-1, with TRBD2 matching over 10 bases. Trimming removed 0 bases from V and 5 bases from J; junction bases left unmatched: 4. Germline CDR1 reads SGHNT; CDR2 reads YENEEA. The CDR3 extends over 16 amino acids. CDR3 amino acids: CASSLDLAGADNEQFF. In DNA, the CDR3 is TGTGCCAGCAGCTTAGACCTAGCGGGAGCGGACAATGAGCAGTTCTTC.